This T cell receptor (beta chain) came from a study of T cells in Graves' hyperthyroidism and ophthalmopathy. Overall study findings and caveats: Blood also carried most thyroid clonotypes expanded above 0.001. Ophthalmopathy was predicted by the model a median of approximately 6 months ahead of onset.

TCR beta CDR3 regions were amplified from RNA transcripts. First-round RT-PCR targeting the TCR CDR3 was performed with the HTBI primer set. TCRdb re-derived calls from the multiplex PCR reads in MiXCR, one entry per CDR3 protein. Here the sample spans about 640,000 distinct CDR3 sequences, about 14% being singletons. For ophthalmopathy patients, the Clinical Activity Score was at least 3 and the NOSPECS grade at least 4; duration was under 3 months. On the basis of clinical symptoms, serum thyroxine and TRAb, thyroid ultrasound and orbital computed tomography, diagnoses were made. This clonotype occurred a few times. Its antigen remains unidentified. After removal of 5 bases from V and 4 bases from J, the junction contained 4 bases not matched to a gene. CDR1 and CDR2 (germline): SGHNT, YYREEE (reference sequence). The CDR3 sequence is 14 residues long.

The chain joins TRBV5-4 to TRBJ1-2; 11 bases line up with TRBD1. This receptor was obtained from a woman in her 50s with Graves' ophthalmopathy. Source material: blood. Here the CDR3 DNA reads TGTGCCAGCAGGGTCGGGACAGGGGGCTATGGCTACACCTTC. Translating gives CASRVGTGGYGYTF.